This TCR beta chain came from a study of CXCR3-negative and CXCR3-positive naive CD8 T cells. A remark on this clonotype: No antigen is known for it.

Each TRB cDNA library was prepared by 5' RACE (with UMI labels). With the 5' RACE reads reprocessed, TCRdb shows one record per CDR3 protein and no DNA. This sample carries some 140,000 distinct CDR3 sequences, with 0.45% to 0.6% going to the ten biggest clones. Regarding the study as a whole: CXCR3-positive naive cells carried more hydrophobic TRB CDR3s than CXCR3-negative ones.

This CDR3 is 18 amino acids long. CDR1 and CDR2 from the germline V gene are MGHRA and YSYEKL. Sequencing was carried out using naive CXCR3+ CD8+ T cells from blood. Described subset: CD45RO-CCR7+CD27+CD95- naive CD8+ T cells expressing CXCR3 (TNR3+). The chain recombines TRBV4-1 with TRBJ1-2; the D call from TCRdb, TRBD1, cannot be confirmed without DNA. This clonotype was obtained from a human donor in good health. Some clones in this sample may be carry-over from other donors' samples. This chain's CDR3 is CASSRAVMDRGPGYGYTF.